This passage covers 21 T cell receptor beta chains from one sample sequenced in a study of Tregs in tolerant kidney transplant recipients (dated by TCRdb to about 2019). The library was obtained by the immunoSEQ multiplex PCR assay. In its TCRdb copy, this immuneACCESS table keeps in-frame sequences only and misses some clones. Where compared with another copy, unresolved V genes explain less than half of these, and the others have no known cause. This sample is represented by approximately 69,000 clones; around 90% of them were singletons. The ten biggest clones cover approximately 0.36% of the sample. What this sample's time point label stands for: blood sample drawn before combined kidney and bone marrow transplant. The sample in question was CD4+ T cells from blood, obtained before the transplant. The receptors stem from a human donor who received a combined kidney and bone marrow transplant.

In DNA, the CDR3 is TGTGCCACCCATTCGGGGGGCCTTGCGACATACGAGCAGTACTTC. Its translation is CATHSGGLATYEQYF. The J gene is TRBJ2-7, the V gene TRBV6-1; weak D call: TRBD2 (7 bases). Germline V gives CDR1 MNHNS, CDR2 SASEGT. V was pared by 10 bases and J by 4 bases, with 23 bases between. This CDR3 spans 15 amino acids.

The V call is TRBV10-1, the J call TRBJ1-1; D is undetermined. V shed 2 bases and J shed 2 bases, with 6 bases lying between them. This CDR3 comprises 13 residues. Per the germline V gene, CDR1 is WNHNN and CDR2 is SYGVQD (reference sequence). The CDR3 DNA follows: TGCGCCAGCAGTGAGCCGGGAAACACTGAAGCTTTCTTT. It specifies CASSEPGNTEAFF.

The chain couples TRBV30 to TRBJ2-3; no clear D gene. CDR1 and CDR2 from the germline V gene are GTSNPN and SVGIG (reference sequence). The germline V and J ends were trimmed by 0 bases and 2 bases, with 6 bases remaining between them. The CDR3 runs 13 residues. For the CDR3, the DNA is TGTGCCTGGAGTGTCGGGTTCACAGATACGCAGTATTTT. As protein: CAWSVGFTDTQYF.

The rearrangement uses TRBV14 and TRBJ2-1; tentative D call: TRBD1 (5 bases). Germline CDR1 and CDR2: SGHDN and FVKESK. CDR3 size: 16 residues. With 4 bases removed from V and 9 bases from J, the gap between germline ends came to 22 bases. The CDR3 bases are TGTGCCAGCAGCCCCCGAGGCCTTCCCCAGGGTAGTGAGCAGTTCTTC. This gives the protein CASSPRGLPQGSEQFF.

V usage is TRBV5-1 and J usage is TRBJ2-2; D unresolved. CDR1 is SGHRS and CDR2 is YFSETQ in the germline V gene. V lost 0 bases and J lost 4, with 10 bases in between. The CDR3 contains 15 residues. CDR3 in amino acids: CASSLGQGGTGELFF. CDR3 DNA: TGCGCCAGCAGCTTGGGCCAAGGCGGCACCGGGGAGCTGTTTTTT.

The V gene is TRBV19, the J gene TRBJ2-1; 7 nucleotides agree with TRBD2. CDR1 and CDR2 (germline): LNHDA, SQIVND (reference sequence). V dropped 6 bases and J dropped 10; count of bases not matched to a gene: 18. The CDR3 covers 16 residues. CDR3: CASSRPSGLQSGEQFF. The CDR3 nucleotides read TGTGCCAGTAGCCGCCCCTCGGGACTACAATCGGGGGAGCAGTTCTTC.

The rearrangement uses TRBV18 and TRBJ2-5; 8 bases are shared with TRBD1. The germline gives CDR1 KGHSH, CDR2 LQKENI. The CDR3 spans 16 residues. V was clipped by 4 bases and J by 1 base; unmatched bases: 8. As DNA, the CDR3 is TGTGCCAGCTCACGGGCCTTCGGGACAGGCCAAGAGACCCAGTACTTC. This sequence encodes CASSRAFGTGQETQYF.

The CDR3 here is CASSLRGGAFGNTIYF. The CDR3 bases are TGTGCCAGCAGCTTGAGGGGGGGAGCTTTTGGAAACACCATATATTTT. The chain is built from TRBV5-6 and TRBJ1-3; D is perhaps TRBD1 (6 bases). V was trimmed by 1 base and J by 3 bases, leaving 14 bases between them. Per germline, CDR1 SGHDT and CDR2 YYEEEE. The CDR3 extends over 16 amino acids.

DNA of the CDR3: TGCGCCAGCAGTCCCGACAGGCCCGACTATGGCTACACCTTC. It encodes CASSPDRPDYGYTF. This chain uses TRBV5-1 with TRBJ1-2; a weak D match, TRBD1 (6 bases). Per the germline V gene, CDR1 is SGHRS and CDR2 is YFSETQ. This CDR3 spans 14 amino acids. V was clipped by 5 bases and J by 3 bases, with 14 bases between them.

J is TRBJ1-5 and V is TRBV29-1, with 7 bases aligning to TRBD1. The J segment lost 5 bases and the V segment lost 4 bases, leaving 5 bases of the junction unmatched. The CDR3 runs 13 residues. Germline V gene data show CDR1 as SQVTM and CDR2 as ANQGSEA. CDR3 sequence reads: CSVGQGVDQPQHF. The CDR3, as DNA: TGCAGCGTTGGACAGGGTGTGGATCAGCCCCAGCATTTT.

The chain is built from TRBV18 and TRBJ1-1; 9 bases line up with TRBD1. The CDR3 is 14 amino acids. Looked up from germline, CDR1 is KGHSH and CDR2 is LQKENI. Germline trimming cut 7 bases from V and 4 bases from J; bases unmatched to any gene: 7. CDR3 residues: CASYEDRGGTEAFF. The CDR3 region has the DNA TGTGCCAGCTACGAGGACAGGGGAGGCACTGAAGCTTTCTTT.

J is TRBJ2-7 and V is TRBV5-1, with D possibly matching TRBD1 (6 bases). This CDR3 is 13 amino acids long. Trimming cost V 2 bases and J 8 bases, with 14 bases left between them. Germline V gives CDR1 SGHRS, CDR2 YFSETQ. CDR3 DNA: TGCGCCAGCAGCTTCCCGGAAGGGGGAAAGCAGTACTTC. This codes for CASSFPEGGKQYF.

CDR3 sequence reads: CASSFGGSPYEQYF. CDR3 DNA sequence: TGTGCCAGCAGCTTTGGAGGGAGCCCCTACGAGCAGTACTTC. V is TRBV7-2 and J is TRBJ2-7; the D gene is possibly TRBD2 (6 bases). The CDR3 has 14 residues. CDR1 is SGHTA and CDR2 is FQGNSA in the germline V gene. V lost 3 bases and J lost 2, with 11 bases in between.

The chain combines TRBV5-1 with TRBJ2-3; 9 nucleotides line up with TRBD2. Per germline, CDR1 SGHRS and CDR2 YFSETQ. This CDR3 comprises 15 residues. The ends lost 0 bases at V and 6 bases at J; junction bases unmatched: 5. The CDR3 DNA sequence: TGCGCCAGCAGCTTGGCGACTAGCGGAGGGGATACGCAGTATTTT. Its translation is CASSLATSGGDTQYF.

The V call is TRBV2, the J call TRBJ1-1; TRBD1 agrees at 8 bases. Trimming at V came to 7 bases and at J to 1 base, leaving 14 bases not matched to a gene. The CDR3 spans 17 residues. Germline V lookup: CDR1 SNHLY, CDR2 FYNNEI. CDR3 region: CASKLPTGGDGNTEAFF. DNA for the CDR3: TGTGCCAGCAAACTCCCCACAGGGGGAGACGGGAACACTGAAGCTTTCTTT.

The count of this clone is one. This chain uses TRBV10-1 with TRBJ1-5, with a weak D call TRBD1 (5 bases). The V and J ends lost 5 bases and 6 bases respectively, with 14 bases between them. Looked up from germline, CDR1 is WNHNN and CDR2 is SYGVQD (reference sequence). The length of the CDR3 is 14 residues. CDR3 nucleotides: TGCGCCAGCAGTAGGGCCAGGGAGGTTCAGCCCCAGCATTTT. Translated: CASSRAREVQPQHF.

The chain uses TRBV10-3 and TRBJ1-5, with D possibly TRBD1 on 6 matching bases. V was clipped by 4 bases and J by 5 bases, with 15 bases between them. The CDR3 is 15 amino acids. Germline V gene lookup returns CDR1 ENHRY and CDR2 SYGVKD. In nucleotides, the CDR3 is TGTGCCATCAGTGGGGGACAACCGGATGATCAGCCCCAGCATTTT. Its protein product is CAISGGQPDDQPQHF.

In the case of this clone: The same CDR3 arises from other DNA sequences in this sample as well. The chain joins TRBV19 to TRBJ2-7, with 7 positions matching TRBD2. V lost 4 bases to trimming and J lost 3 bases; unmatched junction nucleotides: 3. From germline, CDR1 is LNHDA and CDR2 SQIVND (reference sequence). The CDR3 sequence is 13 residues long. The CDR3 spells CASSRRESYEQYF. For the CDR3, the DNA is TGTGCCAGTAGTAGGCGGGAGAGCTACGAGCAGTACTTC.

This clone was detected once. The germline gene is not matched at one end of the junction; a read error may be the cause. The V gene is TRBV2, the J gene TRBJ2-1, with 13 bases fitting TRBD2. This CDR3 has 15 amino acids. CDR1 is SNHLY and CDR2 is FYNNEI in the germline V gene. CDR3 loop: CASSEGLAGVGEQFF. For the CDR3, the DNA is TGTGCCAGCAGCGAAGGACTAGCGGGAGTTGGTGAGCAGTTCTTC.

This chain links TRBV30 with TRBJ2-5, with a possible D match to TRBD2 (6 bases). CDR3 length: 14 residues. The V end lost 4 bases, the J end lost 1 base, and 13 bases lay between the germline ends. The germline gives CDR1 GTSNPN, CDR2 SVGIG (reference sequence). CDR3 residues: CAWTAGTFQETQYF. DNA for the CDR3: TGTGCCTGGACGGCGGGAACTTTCCAAGAGACCCAGTACTTC.

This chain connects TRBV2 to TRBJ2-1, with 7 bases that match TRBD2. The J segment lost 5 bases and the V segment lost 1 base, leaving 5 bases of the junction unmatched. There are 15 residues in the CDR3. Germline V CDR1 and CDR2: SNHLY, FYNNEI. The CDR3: CASSEVGGPNNEQFF. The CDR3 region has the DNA TGTGCCAGCAGTGAAGTGGGAGGGCCCAACAATGAGCAGTTCTTC. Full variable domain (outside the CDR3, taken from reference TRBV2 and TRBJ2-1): EPEVTQTPSHQVTQMGQEVILRCVPISNHLYFYWYRQILGQKVEFLVSFYNNEISEKSEIFDDQFSVERPDGSNFTLKIRSTKLEDSAMYFCASSEVGGPNNEQFFGPGTRLTVL.